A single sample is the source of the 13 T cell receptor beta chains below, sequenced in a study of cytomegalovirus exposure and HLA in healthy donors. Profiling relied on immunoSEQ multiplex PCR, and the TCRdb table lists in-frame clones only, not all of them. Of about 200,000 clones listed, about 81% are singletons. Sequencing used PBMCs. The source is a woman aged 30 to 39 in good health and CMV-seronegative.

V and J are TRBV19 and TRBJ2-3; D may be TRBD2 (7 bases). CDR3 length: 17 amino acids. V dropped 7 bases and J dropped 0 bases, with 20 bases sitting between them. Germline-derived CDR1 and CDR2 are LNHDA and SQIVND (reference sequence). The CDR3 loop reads CASIRLEGGPSTDTQYF. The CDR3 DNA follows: TGTGCCAGTATCCGTCTAGAGGGGGGGCCCAGCACAGATACGCAGTATTTT.

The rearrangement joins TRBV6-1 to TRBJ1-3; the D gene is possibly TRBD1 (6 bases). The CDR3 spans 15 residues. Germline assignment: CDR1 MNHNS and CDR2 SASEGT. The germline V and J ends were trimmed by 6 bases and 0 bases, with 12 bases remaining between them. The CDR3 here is CASSRGGASGNTIYF. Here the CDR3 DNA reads TGTGCCAGCAGCCGAGGGGGGGCCTCTGGAAACACCATATATTTT.

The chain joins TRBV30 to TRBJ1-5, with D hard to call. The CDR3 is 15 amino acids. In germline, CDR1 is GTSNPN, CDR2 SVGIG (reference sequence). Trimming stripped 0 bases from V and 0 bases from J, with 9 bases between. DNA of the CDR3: TGTGCCTGGAGTGTCTCAGAAAATAGCAATCAGCCCCAGCATTTT. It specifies CAWSVSENSNQPQHF.

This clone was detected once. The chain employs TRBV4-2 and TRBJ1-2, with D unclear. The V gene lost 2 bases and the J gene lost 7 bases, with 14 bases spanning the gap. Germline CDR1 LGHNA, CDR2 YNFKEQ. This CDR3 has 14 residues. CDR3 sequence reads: CASSQTRAGSGYTF. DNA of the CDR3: TGTGCCAGCAGCCAAACAAGGGCGGGTTCTGGCTACACCTTC.

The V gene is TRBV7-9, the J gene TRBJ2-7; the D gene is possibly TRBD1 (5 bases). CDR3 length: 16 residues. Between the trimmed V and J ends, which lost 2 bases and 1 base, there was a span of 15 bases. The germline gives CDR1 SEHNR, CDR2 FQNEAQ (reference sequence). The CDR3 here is CASSLTGRVFSYEQYF. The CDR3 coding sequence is TGTGCCAGCAGCTTAACGGGCAGGGTTTTTTCCTACGAGCAGTACTTC.

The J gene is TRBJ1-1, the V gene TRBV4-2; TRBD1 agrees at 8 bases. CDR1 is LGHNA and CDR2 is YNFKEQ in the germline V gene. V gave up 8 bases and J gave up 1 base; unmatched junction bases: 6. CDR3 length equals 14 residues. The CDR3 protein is CASSQGATNTEAFF. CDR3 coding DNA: TGTGCCAGCTCCCAGGGGGCGACGAACACTGAAGCTTTCTTT.

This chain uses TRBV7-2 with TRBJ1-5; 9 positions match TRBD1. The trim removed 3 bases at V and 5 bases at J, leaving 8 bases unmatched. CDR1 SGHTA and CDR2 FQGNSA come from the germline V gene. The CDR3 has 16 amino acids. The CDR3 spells CASSLGTGRGDQPQHF. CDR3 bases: TGTGCCAGCAGCTTGGGGACAGGGAGAGGCGATCAGCCCCAGCATTTT.

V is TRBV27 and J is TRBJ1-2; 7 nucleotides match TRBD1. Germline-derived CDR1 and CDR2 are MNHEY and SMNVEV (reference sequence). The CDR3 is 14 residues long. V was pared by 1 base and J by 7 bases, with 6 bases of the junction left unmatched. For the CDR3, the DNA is TGTGCCAGCAGTTTATTAGGGACAGTGGGTGGCTACACCTTC. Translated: CASSLLGTVGGYTF.

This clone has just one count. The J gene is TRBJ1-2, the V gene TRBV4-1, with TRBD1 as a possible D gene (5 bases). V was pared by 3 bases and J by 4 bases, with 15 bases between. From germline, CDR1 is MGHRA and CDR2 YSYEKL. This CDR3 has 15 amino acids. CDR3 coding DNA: TGCGCCAGCAGCCACTCACCCGGACAAATCTATGGCTACACCTTC. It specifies CASSHSPGQIYGYTF.

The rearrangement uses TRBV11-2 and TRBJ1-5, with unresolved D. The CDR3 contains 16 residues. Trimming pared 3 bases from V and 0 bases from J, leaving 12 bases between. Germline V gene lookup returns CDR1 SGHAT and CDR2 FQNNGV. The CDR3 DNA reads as TGTGCCAGCAGCTTGAGGGCAGACAATAGCAATCAGCCCCAGCATTTT. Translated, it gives CASSLRADNSNQPQHF.

The DNA for the CDR3 is TGTGCCAGCAGTGAATCAGGCAGGGGGCAGCAGCCCCAGCATTTT. Amino acids: CASSESGRGQQPQHF. The V gene is TRBV25-1, the J gene TRBJ1-5; 8 bases fit TRBD1. V was pared by 1 base and J by 7 bases, with 6 bases of the junction left unmatched. The V gene's germline CDR1 is MGHDK and CDR2 SYGVNS. This CDR3 comprises 15 residues.

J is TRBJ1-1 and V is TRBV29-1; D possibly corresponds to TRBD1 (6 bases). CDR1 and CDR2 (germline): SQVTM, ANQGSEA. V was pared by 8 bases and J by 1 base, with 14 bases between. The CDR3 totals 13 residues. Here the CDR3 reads CSSWAGANTEAFF. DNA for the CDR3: TGCAGCTCCTGGGCAGGGGCGAACACTGAAGCTTTCTTT.

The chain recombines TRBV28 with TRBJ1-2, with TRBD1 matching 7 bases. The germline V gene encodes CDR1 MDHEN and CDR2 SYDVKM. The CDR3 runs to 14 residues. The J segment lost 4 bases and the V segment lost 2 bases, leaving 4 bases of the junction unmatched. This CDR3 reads CASSLPRDSYGYTF. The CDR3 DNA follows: TGTGCCAGCAGTTTACCAAGGGACAGCTATGGCTACACCTTC.